This T cell receptor beta chain was documented in a study of patients and donors after allogeneic stem cell transplantation. This clonotype occurred a few times. This CDR3 comprises 15 residues. Germline CDR1 is LGHNA and CDR2 is YSLEER. Deletions cut 1 base from V and 3 bases from J, with 10 bases between. TCRdb reprocessed the RT-PCR reads via MiXCR and lists one record per CDR3 protein. The table lists about 410,000 distinct CDR3 sequences, about a sixth of them singletons. The clonotype originates from a human donor who was either an allogeneic HSCT recipient or a stem cell or donor lymphocyte infusion donor (not recorded which). It is not recorded whose cells these are; they may come from a transplant donor. This chain joins TRBV4-3 and TRBJ2-1; D might be TRBD2 (7 bases). The sequencing input was blood, either unsorted or a sorted T cell fraction (not recorded which). The CDR3 loop reads CASSQGGGHYNEQFF. The CDR3 DNA is TGCGCCAGCAGCCAAGGGGGGGGGCACTACAATGAGCAGTTCTTC.